Following are 24 T cell receptor beta chains from one sample sequenced in a study of T cells after yellow fever vaccination. TCRdb independently ran MiXCR on the 5' RACE reads; one entry per CDR3 protein. The table records roughly 500,000 distinct CDR3 sequences, less than 20% of them present only once. Sample: PBMCs, taken 15 days after the yellow fever booster vaccination. Source of these receptors: a man in his thirties or forties who received the YFV17D yellow fever vaccine.

This clonotype was counted a few times. The chain couples TRBV5-1 to TRBJ2-5; 11 nucleotides align to TRBD2. Germline trimming cut 4 bases from V and 5 bases from J; bases unmatched to any gene: 7. The V gene's germline CDR1 is SGHRS and CDR2 YFSETQ. CDR3 length: 15 residues. CDR3 DNA sequence: TGCGCCAGCAGCACTGGGACTAGCGGACCGGAGACCCAGTACTTC. Protein product: CASSTGTSGPETQYF.

DNA for the CDR3: TGTGCCAGCAGTTTCCGTGGTGGGACGGGCAATGAGCAGTTCTTC. Amino acids: CASSFRGGTGNEQFF. The gene calls are TRBV12-3 or TRBV12-4 and TRBJ2-1; perhaps D is TRBD1 or TRBD2 (5 bases each). The CDR3 has 15 amino acids. With 3 bases removed from V and 6 bases from J, the gap between germline ends came to 15 bases.

The chain is built from TRBV7-2 and TRBJ2-2; D is perhaps TRBD1 (5 bases). V was cut by 5 bases and J by 4 bases, with 14 bases left in between. CDR1 SGHTA and CDR2 FQGNSA come from the germline V gene. The CDR3 is 15 residues long. CDR3 region: CASSVMVGATGELFF. CDR3 DNA sequence: TGTGCCAGCAGCGTAATGGTAGGGGCCACCGGGGAGCTGTTTTTT.

This chain connects TRBV7-9 to TRBJ2-7; D remains unclear. V was shortened by 5 bases and J by 2 bases, with 16 bases between the two germline ends. The CDR3 has 15 amino acids. Germline V gene data show CDR1 as SEHNR and CDR2 as FQNEAQ (reference sequence). The CDR3 bases are TGTGCCAGCAGCCCCTTCGGGCAGGCAGCCTACGAGCAGTACTTC. Translation gives CASSPFGQAAYEQYF. Filled out from reference TRBV7-9 and TRBJ2-7, the complete variable domain reads DTGVSQNPRHKITKRGQNVTFRCDPISEHNRLYWYRQTLGQGPEFLTYFQNEAQLEKSRLLSDRFSAERPKGSFSTLEIQRTEQGDSAMYLCASSPFGQAAYEQYFGPGTRLTVT.

This sequence joins TRBV20-1 and TRBJ2-3; D remains ambiguous. The CDR3 has 12 residues. The V gene lost 6 bases and the J gene lost 4 bases, with 11 bases spanning the gap. Per germline, CDR1 DFQATT and CDR2 SNEGSKA (reference sequence). The CDR3 region is CSARIVADTQYF. The CDR3 DNA follows: TGCAGTGCCCGAATCGTGGCAGATACGCAGTATTTT.

The chain combines TRBV20-1 with TRBJ2-1; TRBD1 is a possible D gene (7 bases). The V end lost 1 base, the J end lost 5 bases, and 12 bases lay between the germline ends. The V gene's germline CDR1 is DFQATT and CDR2 SNEGSKA (reference sequence). The CDR3 totals 14 residues. The CDR3 DNA reads as TGCAGTGCTAGAGGACAGGGAGGAGACAATGAGCAGTTCTTC. It codes for CSARGQGGDNEQFF.

This chain connects TRBV28 to TRBJ2-7, with D unclear. V dropped 5 bases and J dropped 2 bases, with 13 bases sitting between them. The CDR3 is 14 residues long. CDR1 and CDR2 (germline): MDHEN, SYDVKM. The CDR3 region has the DNA TGTGCCAGCAGTAAAAAAGGCCTTACCTACGAGCAGTACTTC. Translating it yields CASSKKGLTYEQYF.

This rearrangement joins TRBV7-6 to TRBJ2-6, with D possibly TRBD1 on 6 matching bases. This CDR3 has 17 residues. V was cut by 4 bases and J by 0 bases, with 13 bases left in between. Looked up from germline, CDR1 is SGHVS and CDR2 is FNYEAQ. For the CDR3, the DNA is TGTGCCAGCAGCTCGGGACATACAGCCTCTGGGGCCAACGTCCTGACTTTC. It is translated as CASSSGHTASGANVLTF.

V is TRBV7-8 and J is TRBJ2-7, with D tentatively TRBD2 (6 bases). V shed 0 bases and J shed 0 bases, with 9 bases lying between them. Germline V gene sequence: CDR1 SGHVS, CDR2 FQNEAQ. CDR3 size: 15 residues. CDR3 nucleotide sequence: TGTGCCAGCAGCTTAGCCCGGGAGAGCTCCTACGAGCAGTACTTC. Protein sequence: CASSLARESSYEQYF.

This clonotype occurred once. The genes are TRBV30 and TRBJ1-4; D might be TRBD1 (5 bases). Deletions cut 2 bases from V and 4 bases from J, with 8 bases between. CDR1 is GTSNPN and CDR2 is SVGIG in the germline V gene (reference sequence). This CDR3 has 13 amino acids. For the CDR3, the DNA is TGTGCCTGGAGTTTACAGGATAATGAAAAACTGTTTTTT. This encodes CAWSLQDNEKLFF.

In this sample, this clonotype turned up a few times. The V call is TRBV14, the J call TRBJ2-7, with D possibly matching TRBD2 (6 bases). This CDR3 comprises 15 residues. The germline gives CDR1 SGHDN, CDR2 FVKESK. Between the trimmed V and J ends, which lost 3 bases and 5 bases, there was a span of 17 bases. The CDR3: CASSQVGGNRDEQYF. Here the CDR3 DNA reads TGTGCCAGCAGCCAGGTCGGGGGAAACCGGGACGAGCAGTACTTC.

This clonotype has at least ten counts. The CDR3 reads CSAISPSSYEQYF. CDR3 coding DNA: TGCAGTGCTATCAGCCCGAGCTCCTACGAGCAGTACTTC. This rearrangement joins TRBV20-1 to TRBJ2-7; D ambiguous. V was shortened by 4 bases and J by 0 bases, with 10 bases between the two germline ends. This CDR3 is 13 amino acids long. Germline V gene lookup returns CDR1 DFQATT and CDR2 SNEGSKA (reference sequence).

This clonotype was seen more than once but under ten times. Mismatch with germline at one junction end may stem from a read error. The rearrangement joins TRBV25-1 to TRBJ2-2; D ambiguous. This CDR3 region has 13 residues. Germline-derived CDR1 and CDR2 are MGHDK and SYGVNS. In nucleotides, the CDR3 is TGTGCCAGCTGTGAGACACGGACCGGGGAGCTGTTTTTT. Translating gives CASCETRTGELFF.

The table lists this clonotype with a few counts. V is TRBV4-2 and J is TRBJ2-6; 12 bases line up with TRBD2. The CDR3 runs to 19 residues. From germline, CDR1 is LGHNA and CDR2 YNFKEQ. The junction had 7 bases not matched to a gene; V was cut back by 4 bases and J by 0 bases. CDR3 nucleotides: TGTGCCAGCAGCCTCCGGACTAGCGGGAAGAGCTCTGGGGCCAACGTCCTGACTTTC. It translates to CASSLRTSGKSSGANVLTF.

In its sample, this clonotype was seen a few times. This chain uses TRBV25-1 with TRBJ2-5; tentative D call: TRBD2 (7 bases). The CDR3 consists of 15 residues. The germline V gene encodes CDR1 MGHDK and CDR2 SYGVNS. The germline V and J ends were trimmed by 7 bases and 4 bases, with 19 bases remaining between them. The CDR3 sequence is CASTSPRGGGETQYF. The CDR3 nucleotides read TGTGCCAGCACTTCTCCAAGGGGGGGAGGAGAGACCCAGTACTTC.

This clonotype was seen many times. This rearrangement joins TRBV5-8 to TRBJ1-6; D gene unclear. This CDR3 spans 15 amino acids. CDR1 and CDR2 (germline): SGHTS, YDEGEE. The V gene lost 2 bases and the J gene lost 0 bases, with 6 bases spanning the gap. The CDR3 sequence: CASSFSSSYNSPLHF. The CDR3 coding sequence is TGTGCCAGCAGCTTCTCGAGCTCCTATAATTCACCCCTCCACTTT.

This clonotype has a single count. V and J are TRBV20-1 and TRBJ2-7; 9 nucleotides agree with TRBD2. This CDR3 contains 12 residues. The germline V gene encodes CDR1 DFQATT and CDR2 SNEGSKA (reference sequence). V lost 7 bases to trimming and J lost 7 bases; unmatched junction nucleotides: 8. In nucleotides, the CDR3 is TGCAGTGTGCGGGAGGGCCAACGGGAGCAGTACTTC. The encoded protein is CSVREGQREQYF.

This clonotype has only a few counts. This chain joins TRBV5-1 and TRBJ2-5, with D perhaps TRBD2 (6 bases). The germline V gene encodes CDR1 SGHRS and CDR2 YFSETQ. This CDR3 comprises 15 residues. The ends were cut back, 0 bases at V and 2 bases at J, with 11 bases in the middle. CDR3 in DNA: TGCGCCAGCAGCTTGGTTACGGCGGGGCAAGAGACCCAGTACTTC. This gives the protein CASSLVTAGQETQYF.

This clonotype appeared a few times. The rearrangement joins TRBV4-2 to TRBJ2-1; 7 nucleotides match TRBD1. The trim removed 1 base at V and 4 bases at J, leaving 7 bases unmatched. The CDR3 runs to 16 residues. CDR1 and CDR2 from the germline V gene are LGHNA and YNFKEQ. The CDR3 DNA is TGTGCCAGCAGCCAAGGGGACAGCGGAGGATACAATGAGCAGTTCTTC. Translated: CASSQGDSGGYNEQFF.

In this sample, this clonotype turned up a few times. J is TRBJ2-1 and V is TRBV12-3 or TRBV12-4; D unresolved. The CDR3 length is 11 residues. V lost 8 bases and J 3 bases, leaving 5 bases between the germline ends. As DNA, the CDR3 is TGTGCCAGCCGGGTCTACAATGAGCAGTTCTTC. The encoded protein is CASRVYNEQFF.

The CDR3 spells CASRRDGNEQFF. CDR3 bases: TGTGCCAGCAGAAGAGATGGGAATGAGCAGTTCTTC. The chain carries TRBV5-6 and TRBJ2-1, with D unclear. Per the germline V gene, CDR1 is SGHDT and CDR2 is YYEEEE. The CDR3 has 12 residues. The ends were cut back, 5 bases at V and 7 bases at J, with 10 bases in the middle.

This clonotype has more than one count but fewer than ten. The chain employs TRBV4-3 and TRBJ2-7; D possibly corresponds to TRBD2 (6 bases). CDR3 size: 15 residues. V lost 0 bases to trimming and J lost 4 bases, with 13 bases between them. Per the germline V gene, CDR1 is LGHNA and CDR2 is YSLEER. In DNA form, the CDR3 reads TGCGCCAGCAGCCAAGATCAGACTAGGCATTACGAGCAGTACTTC. Residues: CASSQDQTRHYEQYF.

The chain employs TRBV6-5 and TRBJ1-2; 7 bases align to TRBD1. The junction had 10 bases not matched to a gene; V was cut back by 4 bases and J by 8 bases. The CDR3 loop spans 14 amino acids. Germline CDR1 and CDR2: MNHEY and SVGAGI. This CDR3 reads CASSSADRVQGYTF. For the CDR3, the DNA is TGTGCCAGCAGTTCTGCCGACAGGGTTCAAGGCTACACCTTC.

The chain couples TRBV11-2 to TRBJ2-7; no firm D call. CDR1 is SGHAT and CDR2 is FQNNGV in the germline V gene. The CDR3 consists of 14 residues. V lost 1 base to trimming and J lost 2 bases, with 9 bases between them. Here the CDR3 DNA reads TGTGCCAGCAGCTTAGGGGTTGTCCCCTACGAGCAGTACTTC. This codes for CASSLGVVPYEQYF. The full variable domain, completed using reference TRBV11-2 and TRBJ2-7, is EAGVAQSPRYKIIEKRQSVAFWCNPISGHATLYWYQQILGQGPKLLIQFQNNGVVDDSQLPKDRFSAERLKGVDSTLKIQPAKLEDSAVYLCASSLGVVPYEQYFGPGTRLTVT.